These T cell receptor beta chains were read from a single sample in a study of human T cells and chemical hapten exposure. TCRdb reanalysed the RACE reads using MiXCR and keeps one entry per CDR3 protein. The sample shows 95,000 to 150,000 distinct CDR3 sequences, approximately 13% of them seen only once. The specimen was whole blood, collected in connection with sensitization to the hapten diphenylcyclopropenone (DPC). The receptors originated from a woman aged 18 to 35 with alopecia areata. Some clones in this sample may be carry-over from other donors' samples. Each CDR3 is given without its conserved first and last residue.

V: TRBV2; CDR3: ASRITGYEQY
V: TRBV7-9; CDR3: AKNGIPNTEAF
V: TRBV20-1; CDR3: SAGHGTSNTEAF
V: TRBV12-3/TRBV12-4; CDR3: ASSFVTGGSEQY
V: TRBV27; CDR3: ASSLVGTGVGEQF
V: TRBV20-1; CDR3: SANPGGFNEQF
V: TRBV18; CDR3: ASSPPSSFYEQY
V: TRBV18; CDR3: ASSPPGGAGKNIQY
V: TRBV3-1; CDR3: ASSLPGTDAEAF
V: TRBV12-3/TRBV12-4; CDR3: ASSSRTGNEKLF
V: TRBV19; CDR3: ASTDRGTRGRGTEAF